These 25 T cell receptor beta chains originate from one sample sequenced in a study of PD-1 blockade in classical Hodgkin lymphoma. As for time point: cycle 4 day 1 (C4D1), after around six weeks of nivolumab. All patients relapsed after autologous stem cell transplantation, and brentuximab vedotin exposure varied. Data came from immunoSEQ multiplex PCR; TCRdb stores just in-frame clones and leaves some out. The table has approximately 30,000 clones, about 72% seen once. Here the sequenced sample was peripheral blood mononuclear cells (PBMCs), taken before the fourth cycle of nivolumab. The receptors stem from a human donor with classical Hodgkin lymphoma.

This clone ranks as medium-sized. This chain uses TRBV5-6 with TRBJ2-7, with D perhaps TRBD2 (6 bases). The CDR3 is 15 residues long. V was clipped by 4 bases and J by 5 bases, with 19 bases between them. Germline V lookup: CDR1 SGHDT, CDR2 YYEEEE. CDR3 nucleotides: TGTGCCAGCAGCCCTGTAGGGAGGTTAAGAGACGAGCAGTACTTC. Translating gives CASSPVGRLRDEQYF.

In this sample, this clone turned up a few times. This chain links TRBV2 with TRBJ1-2, with 9 positions matching TRBD1. Trimming took 8 bases from V and 9 from J; bases not matched to a gene: 7. The germline V gene has CDR1 SNHLY and CDR2 FYNNEI. There are 12 residues in the CDR3. The CDR3 here is CASLGQGNRYTF. For the CDR3, the DNA is TGTGCCAGCCTGGGACAGGGAAATCGCTACACCTTC.

The chain joins TRBV30 to TRBJ2-1; 8 nucleotides agree with TRBD2. CDR3 length: 12 amino acids. The germline V gene has CDR1 GTSNPN and CDR2 SVGIG (reference sequence). The V gene end was trimmed by 4 bases and the J gene end by 5 bases; junction bases not matched to a gene: 1. The CDR3 protein is CAWKGLDNEQFF. CDR3 nucleotide sequence: TGTGCCTGGAAGGGACTAGACAATGAGCAGTTCTTC.

This clone was counted only a few times. V is TRBV29-1 and J is TRBJ2-7; 8 nucleotides align to TRBD2. J gave up 2 bases and V 7 bases, and 10 bases lay outside the gene matches. Germline CDR1 is SQVTM and CDR2 is ANQGSEA. CDR3 length: 14 amino acids. The CDR3 nucleotides are TGCAGCGCCGCTCTAGGACTAGCCGCCTACGAGCAGTACTTC. The encoded protein is CSAALGLAAYEQYF.

The chain combines TRBV6-5 with TRBJ2-1; unclear D gene. Trimming took off 1 base at V and 7 bases at J, with 11 bases between the two ends. The length of the CDR3 is 14 residues. Germline-derived CDR1 and CDR2 are MNHEY and SVGAGI. For the CDR3, the DNA is TGTGCCAGCAGTTACTTTCCCGGCCCGAATGAGCAGTTCTTC. Its protein is CASSYFPGPNEQFF.

In this sample, this clone turned up a few times. This sequence joins TRBV4-3 and TRBJ2-1; D is ambiguous. Trimming shortened V by 1 base and J by 5 bases, and 18 bases separated the two germline ends. Germline V gene data show CDR1 as LGHNA and CDR2 as YSLEER. This CDR3 has 17 amino acids. The CDR3 loop reads CASSQGPSGSRDNEQFF. CDR3 in DNA: TGCGCCAGCAGCCAAGGCCCCTCTGGGTCACGAGACAATGAGCAGTTCTTC.

For the CDR3, the DNA is TGTGCCAGCAGCTACTGGGGGACCCCCTACGAGCAGTACTTC. This encodes CASSYWGTPYEQYF. This sequence joins TRBV13 and TRBJ2-7; D assignment may be TRBD1 or TRBD2 (5 bases each). The CDR3 consists of 14 residues. V lost 4 bases and J 2 bases, leaving 12 bases between the germline ends. Germline values: CDR1 PRHDT, CDR2 FYEKMQ (reference sequence).

This clone was counted once. The chain carries TRBV12-5 and TRBJ1-3; the D is unclear. Germline CDR1 is LGHNT and CDR2 is FRNRAP. The CDR3 extends over 12 amino acids. V was pared by 2 bases and J by 1 base, with 0 bases between. The CDR3, as DNA: TGTGCTAGTGGTTTGTCTGGAAACACCATATATTTT. Protein product: CASGLSGNTIYF.

The rearrangement links TRBV18 to TRBJ1-2, with D possibly TRBD1 on 6 matching bases. V shed 3 bases and J shed 3 bases, with 11 bases lying between them. The germline CDR1 and CDR2 sequences are KGHSH and LQKENI. The CDR3 loop spans 14 amino acids. The CDR3, as DNA: TGTGCCAGCTCACCGGACAGTTCATACTATGGCTACACCTTC. This encodes CASSPDSSYYGYTF.

The CDR3, as DNA: TGTGCCTGGAGTGGACCTGAGCAGTTCTTC. Protein: CAWSGPEQFF. The chain carries TRBV30 and TRBJ2-1; D is undetermined. Trimming cost V 1 base and J 9 bases, with 4 bases left between them. Germline lookup yields CDR1 GTSNPN and CDR2 SVGIG (reference sequence). The CDR3 is made up of 10 amino acids.

This clone was recorded only once. This chain uses TRBV28 with TRBJ2-7; D is undetermined. The V gene lost 3 bases and the J gene lost 0 bases, with 9 bases spanning the gap. This CDR3 comprises 14 residues. Germline V gene sequence: CDR1 MDHEN, CDR2 SYDVKM. The CDR3 spells CASSLTSSSYEQYF. The CDR3 DNA is TGTGCCAGCAGTTTGACATCAAGCTCCTACGAGCAGTACTTC.

The chain recombines TRBV13 with TRBJ2-5; maybe TRBD2 (6 bases). Germline assignment: CDR1 PRHDT and CDR2 FYEKMQ (reference sequence). The CDR3 runs 15 residues. Trimming pared 5 bases from V and 5 bases from J, leaving 18 bases between. The CDR3 is CASSPDRGGMETQYF. Written as DNA, the CDR3 is TGTGCCAGCAGCCCCGACCGGGGAGGAATGGAGACCCAGTACTTC.

The chain employs TRBV7-2 and TRBJ2-3; D ambiguous. The germline gives CDR1 SGHTA, CDR2 FQGNSA. V was cut by 5 bases and J by 8 bases, with 11 bases left in between. The CDR3 has 12 amino acids. CDR3 DNA sequence: TGTGCCAGCAGCATCCCCCCGGGTACGCAGTATTTT. It yields the protein CASSIPPGTQYF.

The rearrangement links TRBV6-6 to TRBJ1-4; D may be TRBD1 (5 bases). The CDR3 is 15 amino acids. The ends were cut back, 4 bases at V and 5 bases at J, with 14 bases in the middle. Germline-derived CDR1 and CDR2 are MNHNY and SVGAGI (reference sequence). CDR3 in amino acids: CASSSRGLGNEKLFF. CDR3 nucleotide sequence: TGTGCCAGCAGTTCCCGGGGCCTAGGCAATGAAAAACTGTTTTTT.

This clone was seen only once. The chain uses TRBV15 and TRBJ2-7, with D tentatively TRBD1 (5 bases). This CDR3 has 14 amino acids. V lost 0 bases and J 6 bases, leaving 12 bases between the germline ends. Germline loops: CDR1 LNHNV, CDR2 YYDKDF (reference sequence). CDR3 in amino acids: CATSRDAQGGEQYF. As DNA, the CDR3 is TGTGCCACCAGCAGAGATGCCCAGGGTGGCGAGCAGTACTTC. Full variable domain (remainder filled in from reference TRBV15 and TRBJ2-7): DAMVIQNPRYQVTQFGKPVTLSCSQTLNHNVMYWYQQKSSQAPKLLFHYYDKDFNNEADTPDNFQSRRPNTSFCFLDIRSPGLGDTAMYLCATSRDAQGGEQYFGPGTRLTVT.

This sequence joins TRBV7-6 and TRBJ1-5, with 9 bases fitting TRBD1. V gave up 6 bases and J gave up 4 bases; unmatched junction bases: 10. In germline, CDR1 is SGHVS, CDR2 FNYEAQ. CDR3 size: 16 residues. The DNA for the CDR3 is TGTGCCAGCAGTCCCAGGACAGGGGAGGGGAATCAGCCCCAGCATTTT. It specifies CASSPRTGEGNQPQHF.

V usage is TRBV11-2 and J usage is TRBJ1-5; TRBD1 is a possible D gene (5 bases). The CDR3 sequence is 13 residues long. Germline-derived CDR1 and CDR2 are SGHAT and FQNNGV. V was trimmed by 5 bases and J by 5 bases, leaving 10 bases between them. The CDR3 coding sequence is TGTGCCAGCAGCGCAGGGACTTATCAGCCCCAGCATTTT. It is translated as CASSAGTYQPQHF.

The table lists this clone with a few counts. The chain combines TRBV4-1 with TRBJ2-5; 8 nucleotides align to TRBD1. The CDR3 extends over 16 amino acids. Germline V gene lookup returns CDR1 MGHRA and CDR2 YSYEKL. V shed 0 bases and J 1 base; nucleotides not matched to a gene: 4. CDR3 in DNA: TGCGCCAGCAGCCAAGAAAGAACAGGGGGCCAAGAGACCCAGTACTTC. Protein sequence: CASSQERTGGQETQYF.

The chain employs TRBV21-1 and TRBJ1-2. TRBV21-1 is a listed pseudogene. This CDR3 contains 13 residues. Here the CDR3 DNA reads TGTGCCAGCAGCAAAGACAGACGAGGAGGCTACACCTTC. This gives the protein CASSKDRRGGYTF.

This clone showed up just a few times. The V and J genes are TRBV4-2 and TRBJ1-2; 11 bases align to TRBD1. V gave up 2 bases and J gave up 6 bases; unmatched junction bases: 8. CDR1 is LGHNA, CDR2 YNFKEQ, per germline. The CDR3 runs 16 residues. CDR3 sequence: CASSQNLGQGAHGYTF. For the CDR3, the DNA is TGTGCCAGCAGCCAAAACCTCGGACAGGGGGCCCATGGCTACACCTTC.

The chain employs TRBV6-5 and TRBJ2-3, with D perhaps matching TRBD2 (6 bases). The CDR3 contains 13 residues. Germline V lookup: CDR1 MNHEY, CDR2 SVGAGI. Trimming stripped 6 bases from V and 10 bases from J, with 17 bases between. CDR3 region: CASRPVNGGPQYF. CDR3 nucleotide sequence: TGTGCCAGCAGACCCGTCAACGGAGGGCCGCAGTATTTT.

This CDR3 reads CASRGGTGGSPLHF. CDR3 nucleotide sequence: TGTGCCAGCAGGGGGGGGACAGGGGGATCACCCCTCCACTTT. The genes are TRBV28 and TRBJ1-6; 11 bases are shared with TRBD1. This CDR3 is built from 14 residues. Germline values: CDR1 MDHEN, CDR2 SYDVKM. J was trimmed by 10 bases and V by 6 bases; bases with no gene match: 5.

The chain links TRBV7-9 to TRBJ1-1; D gene ambiguous. Trimming removed 5 bases at V and 3 bases at J, with 10 bases between. Germline V gene data show CDR1 as SEHNR and CDR2 as FQNEAQ (reference sequence). The CDR3 totals 13 residues. The CDR3 loop reads CASSPTEHTEAFF. CDR3 nucleotide sequence: TGTGCCAGCAGCCCGACTGAGCACACTGAAGCTTTCTTT. Looking up the rest from reference TRBV7-9 and TRBJ1-1 gives the full variable domain: DTGVSQNPRHKITKRGQNVTFRCDPISEHNRLYWYRQTLGQGPEFLTYFQNEAQLEKSRLLSDRFSAERPKGSFSTLEIQRTEQGDSAMYLCASSPTEHTEAFFGQGTRLTVV.

The chain combines TRBV20-1 with TRBJ2-7, with TRBD1 as a possible D gene (6 bases). Deletions cut 2 bases from V and 5 bases from J, with 7 bases between. Germline V CDR1 and CDR2: DFQATT, SNEGSKA (reference sequence). There are 11 residues in the CDR3. The CDR3 sequence: CSARQGNEQYF. CDR3 nucleotides: TGCAGTGCTAGACAGGGGAACGAGCAGTACTTC.

This clone has just a few counts. The V gene is TRBV5-3, the J gene TRBJ2-5; D remains unclear. TRBV5-3 is filed as an ORF, its function uncertain. The CDR3 runs 14 residues. Trimming removed 4 bases from V and 3 bases from J, with 13 bases in between. The CDR3 DNA reads as TGTGCCAGAAGCCCGTACCCCCCCGAAGAGACCCAGTACTTC. The encoded protein is CARSPYPPEETQYF.